A selection of T cell receptor beta chains follows, all from one sample in a study of cytomegalovirus exposure and HLA in healthy donors. Generated by immunoSEQ multiplex PCR, the TCRdb table keeps only in-frame clones and is missing some. The sample contains more than 80,000 clones, about four fifths of which appear only once. The sequenced sample consisted of PBMCs. These receptors were taken from a woman in her 50s in good health and CMV-seropositive. The CDR3 runs from the conserved cysteine through the conserved F or W. A D gene is named only where the DNA matches it firmly. The size field is filled for only some rows; it gives once, few, many or a size class.

TRBJ2-7,-,-,TRBV10-3,TGTGCCATCAGTGAGTCGATGAGGGCCCCCAACTCCTACGAGCAGTACTTC,CAISESMRAPNSYEQYF
TRBJ2-7,once,-,TRBV19,TGTGCCAGTAGTATCATCTCGGGTTCCTACGAGCAGTACTTC,CASSIISGSYEQYF
TRBJ1-1,-,-,TRBV9,TGTGCCAGCAGCGTAGGTTATAGGGGGGGGACTGAAGCTTTCTTT,CASSVGYRGGTEAFF
TRBJ1-1,few,-,TRBV30,TGTGCCTGGAGTGGTATAGGAGGGAACACTGAAGCTTTCTTT,CAWSGIGGNTEAFF
TRBJ1-5,-,TRBD1,TRBV19,TGTGCCAGTAGTAATCTAGGACAGGCGGACCCCCAGCATTTT,CASSNLGQADPQHF
TRBJ1-5,-,TRBD1,TRBV7-6,TGTGCCAGCAGCCCGGGGACAGGGGGACAGAATAGCAATCAGCCCCAGCATTTT,CASSPGTGGQNSNQPQHF
TRBJ2-4,few,TRBD2,TRBV5-1,TGCGCCAGCAGCTCTAATCCGGGACTAGCGGGGAAGGACAAAAACATTCAGTACTTC,CASSSNPGLAGKDKNIQYF
TRBJ1-1,-,TRBD1,TRBV25-1,TGTGCCAGCAGTGGGTTACAGGGGATTGAAGCTTTCTTT,CASSGLQGIEAFF
TRBJ1-6,-,-,TRBV28,TGTGCCACCGGGGAGGGGACCCCCCGTAATTCACCCCTCCACTTT,CATGEGTPRNSPLHF
TRBJ1-5,-,TRBD1,TRBV7-2,TGTGCCAGCAGCCCGACAGGGTACCAGCCCCAGCATTTT,CASSPTGYQPQHF
TRBJ2-3,-,-,TRBV7-9,TGTGCCAGCAGCTCGGGCGGGGAGAACCCCACAGATACGCAGTATTTT,CASSSGGENPTDTQYF
TRBJ1-5,-,-,TRBV6-6,TGTGCCAGTCGGGGGGGCATGGGCAATCAGCCCCAGCATTTT,CASRGGMGNQPQHF
TRBJ1-1,-,-,TRBV9,TGTGCCAGCAGCGGAGGGGGAGGGGGGAACACTGAAGCTTTCTTT,CASSGGGGGNTEAFF
TRBJ2-1,-,TRBD2,TRBV7-3,TGTGCCAGCAGCTCCTCACTAGCGGGGGGGTACAATGAGCAGTTCTTC,CASSSSLAGGYNEQFF
TRBJ2-1,-,-,TRBV28,TGTGCCAGCAGTCTCCCCCCAGGGGAGATTTACAATGAGCAGTTCTTC,CASSLPPGEIYNEQFF
TRBJ2-1,-,TRBD2,TRBV28,TGTGCCAGCAGCGTAGCCGGGACTAGCCTGGGCCATGAGCAGTTCTTC,CASSVAGTSLGHEQFF
TRBJ1-4,once,TRBD1,TRBV28,TGTGCCAGCAGGGGACAGCGAACTAATGAAAAACTGTTTTTT,CASRGQRTNEKLFF
TRBJ1-6,few,-,TRBV7-9,TGTTCCAGCAGCTTTTCGAATTCACCCCTCCACTTT,CSSSFSNSPLHF
TRBJ1-5,-,-,TRBV19,TGTGCCAGTAGTATAGATTCGAGGGGGACCCATCAGCCCCAGCATTTT,CASSIDSRGTHQPQHF
TRBJ1-5,-,TRBD1,TRBV10-1,TGCGCCAGCAGTGAGCCTTTCGCAGGGGGCCGGGATAGCAATCAGCCCCAGCATTTT,CASSEPFAGGRDSNQPQHF
TRBJ2-1,-,TRBD1,TRBV7-2,TGTGCCAGCAGCGAAGACAGGGACTCCTACAATGAGCAGTTCTTC,CASSEDRDSYNEQFF
TRBJ1-1,-,-,TRBV4-2,TGTGCCAGCAGCCAACAAGCGGGACGTTTGAACACTGAAGCTTTCTTT,CASSQQAGRLNTEAFF
TRBJ2-7,-,TRBD1,TRBV7-3,TGTGCCAGCAGCTTGGGACAGGGTGCCTACGAGCAGTACTTC,CASSLGQGAYEQYF
TRBJ1-1,-,TRBD1,TRBV18,TGTGCCAGCTCACCAAATGACAGGGTAAGGAACACTGAAGCTTTCTTT,CASSPNDRVRNTEAFF
TRBJ1-4,once,TRBD1,TRBV5-4,TGTGCCAGCAGCTCGGGACAGGGGAATTTTATTAGTGAAAAACTGTTTTTT,CASSSGQGNFISEKLFF
TRBJ2-5,-,-,TRBV5-6,TGTGCCAGCAGCCTTGTAGCCACGGGGGAGCAGTACTTC,CASSLVATGEQYF
TRBJ2-7,-,-,TRBV1,TGCACCAGCAGCCAAGCCCTATCTCCCCGGGACAGGGGACCCTACTACGAGCAGTACTTC,CTSSQALSPRDRGPYYEQYF
TRBJ1-1,-,-,TRBV4-3,TGCGCCAGCAGCCAAGGAGCGGCTAGGAACACTGAAGCTTTCTTT,CASSQGAARNTEAFF
TRBJ1-5,few,TRBD1,TRBV6-6,TGTGCCAGCAGTCACGGGACAGGGGTCGGCAATCAGCCCCAGCATTTT,CASSHGTGVGNQPQHF
TRBJ2-7,-,-,TRBV18,TGTGCCAGCTCACCGTCGCAGGGCGGCTTCTCCTACGAGCAGTACTTC,CASSPSQGGFSYEQYF
TRBJ2-3,-,-,TRBV18,TGTGCCAGCTCACCAGCTATTATAATCACAGATACGCAGTATTTT,CASSPAIIITDTQYF
TRBJ1-3,medium-sized,TRBD1,TRBV4-1,TGCGCCAGCAGCCAAGGTACAGGGGGCTATGGAAACACCATATATTTT,CASSQGTGGYGNTIYF
TRBJ1-4,-,-,TRBV9,TGTGCCAGCAGCGTAGAGGCAGGGAATGAAAAACTGTTTTTT,CASSVEAGNEKLFF
TRBJ1-6,-,-,TRBV7-9,TGTGCCAGCAGCTTAAACAGGAATTCACCCCTCCACTTT,CASSLNRNSPLHF
TRBJ1-3,-,-,TRBV6-5,TGTGCCAGCAGTCGCGACCGGGTATCTGGAAACACCATATATTTT,CASSRDRVSGNTIYF
TRBJ2-5,once,-,TRBV30,TGTGCCTGGAGAGCCTCTGGTCGGACCCAGTACTTC,CAWRASGRTQYF
TRBJ1-3,-,TRBD1,TRBV2,TGTGCCAGCAGTGACGGACAGGGGGCGAGTCTATATTTT,CASSDGQGASLYF
TRBJ1-3,-,TRBD1,TRBV28,TGTGCCAGCAGTATCCCGGGACAGGGTGACGCGCGGAACACCATATATTTT,CASSIPGQGDARNTIYF
TRBJ1-4,-,-,TRBV7-9,TGTTCCAGCAGCTTAGGGCATGAAAAACTGTTTTTT,CSSSLGHEKLFF
TRBJ1-2,-,TRBD1,TRBV28,TGTGCCAGCAGTTTTCCGGGACAGGGGGTCTATGGCTACACCTTC,CASSFPGQGVYGYTF
TRBJ1-2,-,-,TRBV27,TGTGCCAGCAAGACGGGGAACTATGGCTACACCTTC,CASKTGNYGYTF
TRBJ1-1,-,TRBD1,TRBV2,TGTGCCAGCAGAAGGGACAGGGGGCATACTGAAGCTTTCTTT,CASRRDRGHTEAFF
TRBJ2-3,-,TRBD1,TRBV5-1,TGCGCCAGCAGCCTGGGACAGGGGATAGATACGCAGTATTTT,CASSLGQGIDTQYF
TRBJ1-6,-,-,TRBV25-1,TGTGCCAGCAGCGCGCAGAGGGCCCAGGATTCACCCCTCCACTTT,CASSAQRAQDSPLHF
TRBJ1-1,-,-,TRBV2,TGTGCCAGCAGTGATCCAGCAGGGAACACTGAAGCTTTCTTT,CASSDPAGNTEAFF
TRBJ1-6,once,TRBD1,TRBV28,TGTGCCAGCAGCGGGACAGTAAATAATTCACCCCTCCACTTT,CASSGTVNNSPLHF
TRBJ1-1,-,-,TRBV10-3,TGTGCCATCAGTGATGAGGGTATGGGCACTGAAGCTTTCTTT,CAISDEGMGTEAFF
TRBJ1-5,-,TRBD1,TRBV6-6,TGTGCCAGCAGGGGACAGGGGAAACTAAATCAGCCCCAGCATTTT,CASRGQGKLNQPQHF
TRBJ2-1,once,TRBD2,TRBV2,TGTGCCAGCAGAGGGGTGGGACTAGCGGGGGGGCCGGGTTACAATGAGCAGTTCTTC,CASRGVGLAGGPGYNEQFF
TRBJ2-2,-,-,TRBV15,TGTGCCACCAGCAGAGATCCCTCCGGGGAGCTGTTTTTT,CATSRDPSGELFF
TRBJ2-3,-,TRBD2,TRBV10-3,TGTGCCATCAGTGCCCCCACGGGACTAAGAACCGAGACAGATACGCAGTATTTT,CAISAPTGLRTETDTQYF
TRBJ2-1,-,-,TRBV6-4,TGTGCCAGCAGTGACTCGGGGAGCTCCTACAATGAGCAGTTCTTC,CASSDSGSSYNEQFF
TRBJ2-5,few,-,TRBV21-1,TGTGCCAGCAGCTCGCCCAACCGACTAGCGGGGGGAGAGACCCAGTACTTC,CASSSPNRLAGGETQYF
TRBJ1-2,-,TRBD1,TRBV9,TGTGCCAGCAGCGTACGGGACAGTGGAAGGTATGGCTACACCTTC,CASSVRDSGRYGYTF
TRBJ1-4,-,-,TRBV7-9,TGTTCCAGCAGCTTAGTTAGCAGGGGTTGGGATGCAACTAATGAAAAACTGTTTTTT,CSSSLVSRGWDATNEKLFF